These 27 T cell receptor beta chains were all obtained from the same sample, sequenced in a study of beta chain features in type 1 diabetes. Whole-study findings and limits: TCRB CDR3 length was moderately but significantly reduced in all four CD4+ subsets of Type 1 diabetes patients.

cDNA synthesis used the whole RNA isolate, giving expressed TCRB sequences. Produced via immunoSEQ multiplex PCR; TCRdb's table is partial and in-frame only. The data show a few hundred thousand clones, with roughly 13% seen just once and around 0.016% held by the top ten. No cognate antigen is known for these TCRs. Sequenced material: naive CD4+ T cells from blood. The receptors stem from a woman aged 18-30 years with type 1 diabetes.

The chain carries TRBV7-2 and TRBJ1-2; TRBD1 matches 9 bases. The CDR3 consists of 12 residues. Trimming cost V 4 bases and J 8 bases; bases outside gene matches: 2. CDR1 is SGHTA and CDR2 is FQGNSA in the germline V gene. The CDR3 here is CASSSGQGGYTF. CDR3 nucleotides: TGTGCCAGCAGCTCTGGACAGGGGGGCTACACCTTC.

The chain links TRBV27 to TRBJ1-1, with D unclear. The CDR3 has 17 amino acids. Germline V gene lookup returns CDR1 MNHEY and CDR2 SMNVEV (reference sequence). The V end was cut by 1 base, the J end by 0 bases, with 15 bases between. CDR3 loop: CASSLFGRRTMNTEAFF. CDR3 nucleotides: TGTGCCAGCAGTTTATTCGGTCGGAGAACCATGAACACTGAAGCTTTCTTT.

This clone was seen only a few times. The genes are TRBV25-1 and TRBJ2-3; D uncertain. V shed 6 bases and J shed 10 bases, with 14 bases lying between them. Per the germline V gene, CDR1 is MGHDK and CDR2 is SYGVNS. There are 12 residues in the CDR3. The CDR3 reads CASSDLLVPQYF. As DNA, the CDR3 is TGTGCCAGCAGCGACCTCCTAGTACCGCAGTATTTT. Supplemented by reference TRBV25-1 and TRBJ2-3, the full variable domain reads EADIYQTPRYLVIGTGKKITLECSQTMGHDKMYWYQQDPGMELHLIHYSYGVNSTEKGDLSSESTVSRIRTEHFPLTLESARPSHTSQYLCASSDLLVPQYFGPGTRLTVL.

This clone turned up a few times. The chain employs TRBV5-1 and TRBJ1-2; D call uncertain. Germline CDR1 SGHRS, CDR2 YFSETQ. Trimming shortened V by 4 bases and J by 5 bases, and 18 bases separated the two germline ends. The length of the CDR3 is 15 residues. The CDR3 loop is CASSLTDGEGYGYTF. The CDR3 DNA reads as TGCGCCAGCAGCCTGACCGACGGTGAGGGATATGGCTACACCTTC.

This clone turned up a few times. J is TRBJ2-1 and V is TRBV18, with 10 nucleotides matching TRBD2. This CDR3 has 15 residues. In germline, CDR1 is KGHSH, CDR2 LQKENI. The junction had 5 bases not matched to a gene; V was cut back by 3 bases and J by 6 bases. The CDR3 loop is CASSPLAGAGNEQFF. The CDR3 DNA is TGTGCCAGCTCACCCCTAGCGGGAGCGGGCAATGAGCAGTTCTTC.

The chain links TRBV5-4 to TRBJ2-3, with 10 bases lining up with TRBD2. Germline CDR1 SGHNT, CDR2 YYREEE (reference sequence). J gave up 4 bases and V 6 bases, and 8 bases lay outside the gene matches. The CDR3 has 15 residues. The CDR3 nucleotides read TGTGCCAGCACCGCCCGACTAGCGGGTTCAGATACGCAGTATTTT. It translates to CASTARLAGSDTQYF. Using reference TRBV5-4 and TRBJ2-3 for the parts outside the CDR3, the full variable domain is ETGVTQSPTHLIKTRGQQVTLRCSSQSGHNTVSWYQQALGQGPQFIFQYYREEENGRGNFPPRFSGLQFPNYSSELNVNALELDDSALYLCASTARLAGSDTQYFGPGTRLTVL.

The sample holds a few counts of this clone. The chain employs TRBV7-9 and TRBJ2-7; TRBD2 is a possible D gene (6 bases). V lost 3 bases and J lost 1, with 13 bases in between. Looked up from germline, CDR1 is SEHNR and CDR2 is FQNEAQ (reference sequence). CDR3 length: 15 amino acids. The CDR3 region has the DNA TGTGCCAGCAGCTTTGGAGCGGGTTTTTCCTACGAGCAGTACTTC. Its protein is CASSFGAGFSYEQYF.

This clone was seen more than once but under ten times. The rearrangement joins TRBV30 to TRBJ2-1; the match to TRBD2 covers 11 bases. With V trimmed by 1 base and J by 9 bases, 8 bases remained unmatched. CDR3 length equals 15 residues. Germline CDR1 GTSNPN, CDR2 SVGIG (reference sequence). The CDR3 loop reads CAWSEVVAGGSEQFF. The CDR3 DNA reads TGTGCCTGGAGTGAGGTAGTAGCGGGAGGGAGTGAGCAGTTCTTC. The variable domain in full, completed from reference TRBV30 and TRBJ2-1, reads SQTIHQWPATLVQPVGSPLSLECTVEGTSNPNLYWYRQAAGRGLQLLFYSVGIGQISSEVPQNLSASRPQDRQFILSSKKLLLSDSGFYLCAWSEVVAGGSEQFFGPGTRLTVL.

This clone was counted between two and nine times. The rearrangement links TRBV18 to TRBJ2-1; D is unclear. The CDR3 extends over 12 amino acids. V was cut by 5 bases and J by 3 bases, with 5 bases left in between. Germline assignment: CDR1 KGHSH and CDR2 LQKENI. CDR3 in amino acids: CASSDFYNEQFF. DNA for the CDR3: TGTGCCAGCTCAGACTTCTACAATGAGCAGTTCTTC.

This clone came up a few times. V gene TRBV6-5 combines with J gene TRBJ2-1; tentatively, D is TRBD1 (5 bases). CDR1 and CDR2 (germline): MNHEY, SVGAGI. The V end was cut by 4 bases, the J end by 7 bases, with 17 bases between. CDR3 length equals 15 residues. CDR3 DNA: TGTGCCAGCAGTTCCCGGACAACCACAACGAATGAGCAGTTCTTC. Protein product: CASSSRTTTTNEQFF.

This sequence joins TRBV11-3 and TRBJ2-3, with D possibly being TRBD2 (6 bases). Deletions cut 4 bases from V and 5 bases from J, with 10 bases between. Germline loops: CDR1 SGHNT, CDR2 YENEEA. This CDR3 region has 13 residues. CDR3 loop: CASSSLEGDTQYF. CDR3 nucleotides: TGTGCCAGCAGCTCCTTGGAGGGAGATACGCAGTATTTT.

This chain links TRBV28 with TRBJ2-7; 8 bases align to TRBD2. This CDR3 has 14 residues. From germline, CDR1 is MDHEN and CDR2 SYDVKM. V shed 4 bases, J shed 3 bases, and the junction held 5 bases outside the gene matches. The CDR3 here is CASSSNGGGYEQYF. The DNA for the CDR3 is TGTGCCAGCAGTTCAAACGGGGGGGGCTACGAGCAGTACTTC. The full variable domain, in which reference TRBV28 and TRBJ2-7 provide the parts outside the CDR3, is DVKVTQSSRYLVKRTGEKVFLECVQDMDHENMFWYRQDPGLGLRLIYFSYDVKMKEKGDIPEGYSVSREKKERFSLILESASTNQTSMYLCASSSNGGGYEQYFGPGTRLTVT.

The rearrangement links TRBV5-1 to TRBJ1-2, with 10 bases that match TRBD1. Germline assignment: CDR1 SGHRS and CDR2 YFSETQ. The CDR3 has 17 amino acids. The junction had 9 bases not matched to a gene; V was cut back by 2 bases and J by 2 bases. This CDR3 is CASSFTGTGAQNYGYTF. The CDR3 DNA follows: TGCGCCAGCAGCTTTACCGGGACAGGGGCCCAGAACTATGGCTACACCTTC.

This clone occurred a few times. This sample includes further DNA sequences coding for the same CDR3. The rearrangement links TRBV5-4 to TRBJ1-2; D not certain. Germline-derived CDR1 and CDR2 are SGHNT and YYREEE (reference sequence). The CDR3 extends over 12 amino acids. The germline V and J ends were trimmed by 0 bases and 5 bases, with 5 bases remaining between them. CDR3 residues: CASSLDGYGYTF. CDR3 nucleotide sequence: TGTGCCAGCAGCTTGGACGGGTATGGCTACACCTTC.

The V call is TRBV18, the J call TRBJ2-1; TRBD1 is a possible D gene (5 bases). Germline-derived CDR1 and CDR2 are KGHSH and LQKENI. The germline V and J ends were trimmed by 4 bases and 5 bases, with 15 bases remaining between them. CDR3 size: 15 residues. CDR3 protein: CASSQGLQTDNEQFF. The CDR3 nucleotides read TGTGCCAGCTCACAGGGGCTTCAAACTGACAATGAGCAGTTCTTC.

The chain links TRBV9 to TRBJ2-1, with TRBD2 as a possible D gene (5 bases). CDR1 is SGDLS and CDR2 is YYNGEE in the germline V gene. This CDR3 contains 16 residues. Trimming left V 4 bases short and J 6 bases short, with 20 bases between. CDR3 DNA sequence: TGTGCCAGCAGCCTTGGACTCTTTTCCAACGCCAATGAGCAGTTCTTC. It encodes CASSLGLFSNANEQFF.

The CDR3 is CASSPGDSIIYF. CDR3 in DNA: TGTGCCAGCAGCCCTGGGGACAGCATCATTTACTTC. The chain recombines TRBV7-2 with TRBJ2-7, with TRBD1 matching over 7 bases. The ends lost 5 bases at V and 13 bases at J; junction bases unmatched: 11. Germline assignment: CDR1 SGHTA and CDR2 FQGNSA. The CDR3 is made up of 12 amino acids.

This clone was counted a few times. The V gene is TRBV30, the J gene TRBJ1-1, with D hard to call. Trimming stripped 7 bases from V and 3 bases from J, with 15 bases between. The CDR3 runs 13 residues. The germline V gene has CDR1 GTSNPN and CDR2 SVGIG (reference sequence). CDR3 nucleotides: TGTGCCTCTACCCCTGACTATTACACTGAAGCTTTCTTT. The encoded protein is CASTPDYYTEAFF.

This clone came up a few times. The chain combines TRBV7-6 with TRBJ2-3; 7 bases match TRBD1. J lost 8 bases, V lost 5 bases, and 19 bases had no gene match. Looked up from germline, CDR1 is SGHVS and CDR2 is FNYEAQ. CDR3 length: 17 residues. The CDR3 spells CASSPPPGTESRGTQYF. CDR3 sequence (DNA): TGTGCCAGCAGCCCACCCCCCGGGACAGAGAGCAGGGGTACGCAGTATTTT.

This clone was picked up a small number of times. The V and J genes are TRBV7-9 and TRBJ2-1, with TRBD2 identical over 14 bases. The V and J ends lost 5 bases and 7 bases, in that order; junction bases with no gene match: 13. Germline V gene data show CDR1 as SEHNR and CDR2 as FQNEAQ (reference sequence). The CDR3 totals 18 residues. In DNA form, the CDR3 reads TGTGCCAGCAGCCCTGGACTAGCGGGAGGCGCCCGAAGGAATGAGCAGTTCTTC. As protein: CASSPGLAGGARRNEQFF.

V and J are TRBV5-6 and TRBJ2-1, with 8 bases aligning to TRBD1. Losses at the gene ends were 4 bases for V and 12 bases for J; bases not matched to a gene: 12. The CDR3 covers 14 residues. Germline V gene sequence: CDR1 SGHDT, CDR2 YYEEEE. The CDR3 here is CASSLYQGAVPQFF. The CDR3 DNA reads as TGTGCCAGCAGCCTATACCAGGGGGCCGTACCGCAGTTCTTC. Supplemented by reference TRBV5-6 and TRBJ2-1, the full variable domain reads DAGVTQSPTHLIKTRGQQVTLRCSPKSGHDTVSWYQQALGQGPQFIFQYYEEEERQRGNFPDRFSGHQFPNYSSELNVNALLLGDSALYLCASSLYQGAVPQFFGPGTRLTVL.

This clone was observed once. CDR3 sequence (DNA): TGCAGCGTTGGTAGCGGGAGGGCCATTGAGCAGTTCTTC. Its translation: CSVGSGRAIEQFF. The chain has TRBV29-1 and TRBJ2-1, with 11 bases aligning to TRBD2. The junction had 5 bases not matched to a gene; V was cut back by 4 bases and J by 9 bases. CDR3 length: 13 amino acids. Germline assignment: CDR1 SQVTM and CDR2 ANQGSEA.

This chain links TRBV7-9 with TRBJ1-2; no reliable D call. The ends were cut back, 6 bases at V and 7 bases at J, with 12 bases in the middle. Germline assignment: CDR1 SEHNR and CDR2 FQNEAQ (reference sequence). This CDR3 region has 12 residues. The CDR3 DNA is TGTGCCAGCAGACCCTCCGCGGGTGGCTACACCTTC. This gives the protein CASRPSAGGYTF.

The rearrangement links TRBV30 to TRBJ2-1, with D possibly matching TRBD1 (6 bases). CDR1 and CDR2 (germline): GTSNPN, SVGIG (reference sequence). Trimming shortened V by 5 bases and J by 9 bases, and 14 bases separated the two germline ends. The CDR3 sequence is 12 residues long. The CDR3 region has the DNA TGTGCCTGGGGGGGCTTCGGAACTGAGCAGTTCTTC. The encoded protein is CAWGGFGTEQFF. Full variable domain (remainder filled in from reference TRBV30 and TRBJ2-1): SQTIHQWPATLVQPVGSPLSLECTVEGTSNPNLYWYRQAAGRGLQLLFYSVGIGQISSEVPQNLSASRPQDRQFILSSKKLLLSDSGFYLCAWGGFGTEQFFGPGTRLTVL.

The rearrangement joins TRBV10-1 to TRBJ2-1, with D tentatively TRBD2 (6 bases). With 3 bases removed from V and 13 bases from J, the gap between germline ends came to 16 bases. Germline lookup yields CDR1 WNHNN and CDR2 SYGVQD (reference sequence). This CDR3 comprises 13 residues. The CDR3 loop is CASSDPTGGLQFF. The CDR3 nucleotides are TGCGCCAGCAGTGACCCCACCGGGGGATTACAGTTCTTC.

This clone was found a few times. The chain uses TRBV19 and TRBJ2-1; D remains unclear. This CDR3 has 17 amino acids. V shed 5 bases and J shed 0 bases, with 17 bases lying between them. The V gene's germline CDR1 is LNHDA and CDR2 SQIVND (reference sequence). CDR3 DNA: TGTGCCAGTAGTGTACTCCGAAGCACGATCTCCTACAATGAGCAGTTCTTC. It encodes CASSVLRSTISYNEQFF.

This clone has just a few counts. The chain carries TRBV18 and TRBJ2-7; TRBD1 is a possible D gene (7 bases). The germline V gene encodes CDR1 KGHSH and CDR2 LQKENI. CDR3 length: 16 amino acids. V was trimmed by 2 bases and J by 2 bases, leaving 16 bases between them. The CDR3 protein is CASSPVATGRTYEQYF. Here the CDR3 DNA reads TGTGCCAGCTCACCAGTTGCGACAGGGAGGACCTACGAGCAGTACTTC.